This is a list of T cell receptor beta chains from one sample in a study of T cell responses to AZD1222 COVID-19 vaccine. This table comes from immunoSEQ multiplex PCR, and its TCRdb copy is limited to in-frame clones, with some not included. The sample yields over 120,000 clones, approximately 93% seen once. The source was peripheral blood, collected on day 0 of AZD1222 vaccination. The receptors shown here come from an adult in good health. Each CDR3 is given with its conserved first and last residue. The D gene is left open where the match is weak. Size values are once, few and many counts, or a class for expanded clones, and some rows have none.

V gene	clone size	D gene	J gene	CDR3 DNA	CDR3 protein
TRBV12-5	.	.	TRBJ2-5	TGTGCTAGTGGTTTGTGGGAGACCCAGTACTTC	CASGLWETQYF
TRBV6-5	.	.	TRBJ2-7	TGTGCCAGCAGTTACTCGGGGGCCGATCTCCCCTACGAGCAGTACTTC	CASSYSGADLPYEQYF
TRBV19	.	.	TRBJ2-1	TGTGCCAGTAGCATGAGGGACAAGCCCAATGAGCAGTTCTTC	CASSMRDKPNEQFF
TRBV5-1	once	.	TRBJ2-2	TGCGCCAGCAGCCCTTTCAGACTGAGTAACACCGGGGAGCTGTTTTTT	CASSPFRLSNTGELFF
TRBV7-9	.	TRBD1	TRBJ1-2	TGTGCCAGCAGTAAACAGGGGGTTGACTATGGCTACACCTTC	CASSKQGVDYGYTF
TRBV27	.	.	TRBJ1-1	TGTGCCAGTCTTGGGGCGATCAAGGGGGGGAACACTGAAGCTTTCTTT	CASLGAIKGGNTEAFF
TRBV4-2	.	.	TRBJ1-1	TGTGCCAGCAGCCTTGAACGGGGAACTGAAGCTTTCTTT	CASSLERGTEAFF
TRBV5-1	.	TRBD2	TRBJ2-1	TGCGCCAGCAGCTTGGCTAGCGGGACCTACAATGAGCAGTTCTTC	CASSLASGTYNEQFF
TRBV24-1	.	TRBD2	TRBJ2-2	TGTGCCACCAGTGATTTATCCCGGGAGGGCACCGGGGAGCTGTTTTTT	CATSDLSREGTGELFF
TRBV3-1/TRBV3-2	.	.	TRBJ2-1	TGTGCCAGCAGCCAAGACGGGACTGGGGTTAGGTCCCGGCAGTTCTTC	CASSQDGTGVRSRQFF
TRBV4-1	.	.	TRBJ1-1	TGCGCCAGCAGCCAAGATTGGGCTCGGCGAGGGGCTGAAGCTTTCTTT	CASSQDWARRGAEAFF
TRBV4-2	.	TRBD2	TRBJ2-1	TGTGCCAGCAGCATACGAGAGACTAGCGCCTACAATGAGCAGTTCTTC	CASSIRETSAYNEQFF
TRBV12-3/TRBV12-4	.	.	TRBJ1-4	TGTGCCAGCAGTTTGACAGCGAATGAAAAACTGTTTTTT	CASSLTANEKLFF
TRBV7-9	.	TRBD2	TRBJ2-1	TGTGCCAGCAGCTTCGCGGGAGGATCCTACAATGAGCAGTTCTTC	CASSFAGGSYNEQFF
TRBV7-9	.	TRBD2	TRBJ2-7	TGTGCCAGCAGCATAGCCGGACTAGCGGCCTACGAGCAGTACTTC	CASSIAGLAAYEQYF
TRBV5-1	.	.	TRBJ1-5	TGCGCCAGCAGCTTGGACTCCAGCGATCAGCCCCAGCATTTT	CASSLDSSDQPQHF
TRBV3-1/TRBV3-2	.	TRBD1	TRBJ2-1	TGTGCCAGCAGTCAAGATTATACAGGGGAATATGAGCAGTTCTTC	CASSQDYTGEYEQFF
TRBV6-1	.	.	TRBJ2-7	TGTGCCAGCAGTGTATCGGCGGCCCAGCACGGCTACGAGCAGTACTTC	CASSVSAAQHGYEQYF
TRBV5-6	.	TRBD1	TRBJ1-4	TGTGCCAGCAGCGAGACAGGGCGGTCGACAGAAAAACTGTTTTTT	CASSETGRSTEKLFF
TRBV6-4	few	.	TRBJ1-1	TGTGCCACCAATTTGACGGAGAACACTGAAGCTTTCTTT	CATNLTENTEAFF
TRBV11-2	once	.	TRBJ2-7	TGTGCCAGCAGCTTATCAGGGACCGAGCAGTACTTC	CASSLSGTEQYF
TRBV12-3/TRBV12-4	.	.	TRBJ2-2	TGTGCCAGCGAGGGACCTACCGGGGAGCTGTTTTTT	CASEGPTGELFF